Shown below are 4 T cell receptor beta chains from a single sample sequenced in a study of post-analysis software for immune sequencing data. Regarding the study as a whole: Relative to controls, patients had about five TRBV segments at higher frequency, with TRBV5-6, TRBV5-1 and TRBV20-1 among these.

Antigens for these TCRs are unknown. Incorporated into the TCR beta cDNA libraries were unique molecular identifiers, which served to reduce PCR and sequencing biases. TCRdb re-analysed the PCR reads in MiXCR, keeping a single row per CDR3 protein. Of about 810,000 distinct CDR3 sequences listed, about 57% are singletons. Sequenced sample: blood. The origin of the receptors is a girl aged 10 to 17 with multiple sclerosis.

This clonotype has just a few counts. The chain employs TRBV7-9 and TRBJ2-7; no reliable D call. Gene TRBJ2-1 matches the end of the DNA better, so the J call may be wrong. The germline V gene encodes CDR1 SEHNR and CDR2 FQNEAQ (reference sequence). This CDR3 contains 14 residues. CDR3 in DNA: TGTGCCAGCAGCTTAGCGGCGCCTGATAGCGAGCAGTTCTTC. Protein sequence: CASSLAAPDSEQFF.

This clonotype was counted only a few times. The V and J genes are TRBV5-5 and TRBJ1-5; D perhaps matches TRBD1 (5 bases). CDR3 size: 15 residues. Trimming removed 4 bases at V and 4 bases at J, with 15 bases between. Germline CDR1 reads SGHKS; CDR2 reads YYEKEE (reference sequence). In nucleotides, the CDR3 is TGTGCCAGCAGCCAGGGAACGTGGGGGAATCAGCCCCAGCATTTT. Its protein product is CASSQGTWGNQPQHF. Full variable domain (missing parts from reference TRBV5-5 and TRBJ1-5): DAGVTQSPTHLIKTRGQQVTLRCSPISGHKSVSWYQQVLGQGPQFIFQYYEKEERGRGNFPDRFSARQFPNYSSELNVNALLLGDSALYLCASSQGTWGNQPQHFGDGTRLSIL.

This clonotype was observed many times. The chain links TRBV20-1 to TRBJ2-7; the match to TRBD2 covers 8 bases. The CDR3 loop spans 15 amino acids. CDR1 is DFQATT and CDR2 is SNEGSKA in the germline V gene (reference sequence). The V segment lost 6 bases and the J segment 5 bases; nucleotides outside the gene matches: 15. The CDR3 DNA reads TGCAGTGCCACCAACCCCGGGGGGGCGGCAGACGAGCAGTACTTC. Protein product: CSATNPGGAADEQYF.

V and J are TRBV11-2 and TRBJ2-5, with D unclear. Germline V gene lookup returns CDR1 SGHAT and CDR2 FQNNGV. V was shortened by 0 bases and J by 6 bases, with 11 bases between the two germline ends. CDR3 size: 14 residues. The CDR3 loop is CASSLDRLTQTQYF. CDR3 DNA: TGTGCCAGCAGCTTAGATCGCCTAACGCAGACCCAGTACTTC.